This TCR beta chain was recovered during a study of blood T cell repertoires in COVID-19. Turning to the study itself: Italy, Spain and the United States were the sources of the convalescent and acute COVID-19 samples.

Seattle-derived patients entered the study during active infection and were followed longitudinally. The length of the CDR3 is 15 residues. V was pared by 4 bases and J by 0 bases, with 9 bases between. CDR1 MDHEN and CDR2 SYDVKM come from the germline V gene. How the authors handled the data: Using reference gene primer amplification, nucleated cell counts were estimated. Clones were read by immunoSEQ multiplex PCR, and TCRdb kept only the in-frame ones, dropping some. V and J calls and clone size are as listed in that table; D and trimming were resolved from the DNA. The data show about 370,000 clones, with around 87% seen just once and 8% to 13% held by the top ten.

Sequencing used peripheral blood. The clonotype comes from a woman in her twenties or thirties with COVID-19, enrolled during active disease. The V gene is TRBV28, the J gene TRBJ1-4; TRBD1 is a possible D gene (6 bases). This chain's CDR3 is CASSSGAATNEKLFF. The DNA of the CDR3 is TGTGCCAGCAGTTCAGGGGCTGCAACTAATGAAAAACTGTTTTTT. The variable domain in full, completed from reference TRBV28 and TRBJ1-4, reads DVKVTQSSRYLVKRTGEKVFLECVQDMDHENMFWYRQDPGLGLRLIYFSYDVKMKEKGDIPEGYSVSREKKERFSLILESASTNQTSMYLCASSSGAATNEKLFFGSGTQLSVL.